The 22 T cell receptor beta chains listed next were all sequenced from one sample in a study of patients and donors after allogeneic stem cell transplantation. TCRdb independently ran MiXCR on the RT-PCR reads; one entry per CDR3 protein. The sample holds over 200,000 distinct CDR3 sequences, less than 50% seen once. The sequencing input was blood, either unsorted or a sorted T cell fraction (not recorded which). The source is a human donor who was either an allogeneic HSCT recipient or a stem cell or donor lymphocyte infusion donor (not recorded which). It is not recorded whose cells these are; they may come from a transplant donor.

This chain links TRBV12-3 or TRBV12-4 with TRBJ2-7, with D tentatively TRBD1 or TRBD2 (5 bases each). V lost 6 bases and J 9 bases, leaving 15 bases between the germline ends. The CDR3 has 12 residues. The CDR3, as DNA: TGTGCCAGCAGGTCGGGACCGCAGAGGCAGTACTTC. Translating it yields CASRSGPQRQYF.

The chain has TRBV20-1 and TRBJ2-7, with 8 bases identical to TRBD1. V was clipped by 2 bases and J by 2 bases; unmatched bases: 5. The CDR3 is 14 residues long. Germline V lookup: CDR1 DFQATT, CDR2 SNEGSKA (reference sequence). The CDR3 loop reads CSARIRGLTYEQYF. The DNA of the CDR3 is TGCAGTGCTAGAATCAGGGGGCTAACCTACGAGCAGTACTTC.

This chain uses TRBV12-3 or TRBV12-4 with TRBJ1-1; 10 nucleotides align to TRBD1. The CDR3 runs to 15 residues. J was trimmed by 0 bases and V by 5 bases; bases with no gene match: 3. CDR3 DNA: TGTGCCAGCAGTGGGACAGGGGCCGTGAACACTGAAGCTTTCTTT. Translating it yields CASSGTGAVNTEAFF.

J is TRBJ2-7 and V is TRBV20-1; weak D call: TRBD1 (6 bases). Germline CDR1 reads DFQATT; CDR2 reads SNEGSKA (reference sequence). Trimming cost V 2 bases and J 0 bases, with 11 bases left between them. The CDR3 is 14 residues long. CDR3 loop: CSARRTARSYEQYF. The CDR3 DNA follows: TGCAGTGCTAGAAGGACAGCCCGCTCCTACGAGCAGTACTTC.

The chain carries TRBV20-1 and TRBJ2-7; D may be TRBD1 or TRBD2 (6 bases each). This CDR3 is 13 amino acids long. V lost 6 bases, J lost 6 bases, and 18 bases lay in between. Germline V gene data show CDR1 as DFQATT and CDR2 as SNEGSKA (reference sequence). In DNA form, the CDR3 reads TGCAGTGCCCATTCCGGGGGCGCGGCCGAGCAGTACTTC. Translating gives CSAHSGGAAEQYF.

The chain uses TRBV6-5 and TRBJ1-1, with D unresolved. This CDR3 is built from 14 residues. Trimming left V 5 bases short and J 1 base short, with 11 bases between. Germline V CDR1 and CDR2: MNHEY, SVGAGI. CDR3 sequence reads: CASSRVGRNTEAFF. The CDR3 DNA sequence: TGTGCCAGCAGTCGAGTCGGCCGGAACACTGAAGCTTTCTTT.

The V gene is TRBV7-3, the J gene TRBJ2-2, with 8 nucleotides matching TRBD1. Losses at the gene ends were 3 bases for V and 5 bases for J; bases not matched to a gene: 8. Germline V CDR1 and CDR2: SGHTA, FQGTGA. The length of the CDR3 is 16 residues. This CDR3 reads CASSFPTGGGTGELFF. As DNA, the CDR3 is TGTGCCAGCAGCTTTCCCACAGGGGGTGGAACCGGGGAGCTGTTTTTT. Complete variable domain (other parts from reference TRBV7-3 and TRBJ2-2): GAGVSQTPSNKVTEKGKYVELRCDPISGHTALYWYRQSLGQGPEFLIYFQGTGAADDSGLPNDRFFAVRPEGSVSTLKIQRTERGDSAVYLCASSFPTGGGTGELFFGEGSRLTVL.

This clonotype has only a few counts. The chain links TRBV3-1 to TRBJ2-2; a weak D match, TRBD1 (6 bases). The CDR3 has 13 residues. The V gene lost 5 bases and the J gene lost 7 bases, with 11 bases spanning the gap. Germline loops: CDR1 LGHDT, CDR2 YNNKEL (reference sequence). This CDR3 is CASSNTGFGELFF. CDR3 in DNA: TGTGCCAGCAGCAATACAGGGTTCGGGGAGCTGTTTTTT.

The genes are TRBV6-6 and TRBJ1-4; possibly TRBD1 for D (5 bases). Germline V gene data show CDR1 as MNHNY and CDR2 as SVGAGI (reference sequence). The CDR3 length is 17 residues. Trimming cost V 2 bases and J 2 bases, with 15 bases left between them. The CDR3 DNA follows: TGTGCCAGCAGTTACGGGGCAGGGAAGATTACTAATGAAAAACTGTTTTTT. Translated: CASSYGAGKITNEKLFF.

The chain carries TRBV5-8 and TRBJ2-7; D call uncertain. The CDR3 totals 12 residues. The V end was cut by 1 base, the J end by 6 bases, with 8 bases between. Germline V gives CDR1 SGHTS, CDR2 YDEGEE. For the CDR3, the DNA is TGTGCCAGCAGCTTGAATGTTCTCGAGCAGTACTTC. It encodes CASSLNVLEQYF.

V usage is TRBV7-2 and J usage is TRBJ1-1; a possible D gene is TRBD1 (6 bases). CDR1 is SGHTA, CDR2 FQGNSA, per germline. V lost 4 bases and J lost 11, with 14 bases in between. CDR3 length equals 12 residues. The CDR3, as DNA: TGTGCCAGCAGCTACTACAGGGTCTCCGCTTTCTTT. This encodes CASSYYRVSAFF.

The chain couples TRBV28 to TRBJ1-5; D gene ambiguous. CDR1 and CDR2 from the germline V gene are MDHEN and SYDVKM. This CDR3 is built from 14 residues. V was cut by 4 bases and J by 0 bases, with 7 bases left in between. Here the CDR3 DNA reads TGTGCCAGCAGTTACGGAGATAGCAATCAGCCCCAGCATTTT. It specifies CASSYGDSNQPQHF.

The V gene is TRBV5-1, the J gene TRBJ2-3, with unresolved D. CDR3 length: 14 residues. CDR1 is SGHRS, CDR2 YFSETQ, per germline. V lost 0 bases to trimming and J lost 4 bases, with 9 bases between them. CDR3 DNA sequence: TGCGCCAGCAGCTTGGGCCGGGCATCAGATACGCAGTATTTT. It encodes CASSLGRASDTQYF.

A single count supports this clonotype. The J gene is TRBJ2-2, the V gene TRBV7-2, with no clear D. The CDR3 extends over 12 amino acids. CDR1 is SGHTA and CDR2 is FQGNSA in the germline V gene. Trimming removed 6 bases at V and 7 bases at J, with 9 bases between. The CDR3 loop reads CASRRVGGELFF. In DNA form, the CDR3 reads TGTGCCAGCAGGCGTGTGGGCGGGGAGCTGTTTTTT.

This clonotype was detected a few times. This chain connects TRBV24-1 to TRBJ1-1; D is unclear. Trimming stripped 3 bases from V and 2 bases from J, with 3 bases between. The CDR3 is 12 residues long. Germline V gives CDR1 KGHDR, CDR2 SFDVKD. The CDR3 DNA is TGTGCCACCAGTGATCGTAACACTGAAGCTTTCTTT. Translated, it gives CATSDRNTEAFF.

The V gene is TRBV7-9, the J gene TRBJ2-7, with D maybe TRBD1 (6 bases). The V end was cut by 10 bases, the J end by 3 bases, with 13 bases between. The CDR3 loop spans 12 amino acids. Germline V gene lookup returns CDR1 SEHNR and CDR2 FQNEAQ (reference sequence). The CDR3 coding sequence is TGTGCCACCTCAGGGGTGAGCTACGAGCAGTACTTC. Protein: CATSGVSYEQYF.

This clonotype was counted only a few times. The V and J genes are TRBV28 and TRBJ1-2, with D hard to call. Germline CDR1 is MDHEN and CDR2 is SYDVKM. The V gene lost 7 bases and the J gene lost 4 bases, with 16 bases spanning the gap. This CDR3 is 14 amino acids long. This CDR3 is CASKPQRRTYGYTF. The DNA for the CDR3 is TGTGCCAGCAAACCTCAAAGACGGACCTATGGCTACACCTTC.

This clonotype was observed a few times. The rearrangement joins TRBV12-3 or TRBV12-4 to TRBJ1-5; weak D call: TRBD1 (5 bases). The CDR3 sequence is 17 residues long. V was cut by 6 bases and J by 4 bases, with 22 bases left in between. The CDR3 reads CASSQRGEKSGNQPQHF. The CDR3 DNA is TGTGCCAGCAGCCAAAGAGGGGAGAAGAGTGGGAATCAGCCCCAGCATTTT.

The genes are TRBV4-2 and TRBJ1-4; tentatively, D is TRBD1 (6 bases). There are 14 residues in the CDR3. Germline V CDR1 and CDR2: LGHNA, YNFKEQ. Deletions cut 2 bases from V and 5 bases from J, with 9 bases between. The CDR3 loop is CASSQRQANEKLFF. The CDR3 DNA follows: TGTGCCAGCAGCCAACGACAGGCAAATGAAAAACTGTTTTTT.

V and J are TRBV19 and TRBJ1-1, with TRBD1 as a possible D gene (5 bases). CDR3 size: 11 residues. Germline assignment: CDR1 LNHDA and CDR2 SQIVND (reference sequence). V lost 6 bases to trimming and J lost 3 bases, with 5 bases between them. The CDR3 loop reads CASRGDTEAFF. Here the CDR3 DNA reads TGTGCCAGTAGAGGGGACACTGAAGCTTTCTTT.

This clonotype was counted between two and nine times. V and J are TRBV7-8 and TRBJ1-3; no reliable D call. CDR3 length equals 14 residues. Trimming removed 5 bases at V and 2 bases at J, with 10 bases between. Germline V gives CDR1 SGHVS, CDR2 FQNEAQ. CDR3 nucleotides: TGTGCCAGCAGCCATTCTAGAGCTGGAAACACCATATATTTT. Its protein is CASSHSRAGNTIYF.

J is TRBJ2-7 and V is TRBV9; TRBD2 agrees at 11 bases. The V gene's germline CDR1 is SGDLS and CDR2 YYNGEE. The CDR3 is 16 amino acids. Trimming cost V 0 bases and J 4 bases; bases outside gene matches: 6. The CDR3 region is CASSVGSGGAVYEQYF. The DNA of the CDR3 is TGTGCCAGCAGCGTAGGTAGCGGGGGGGCCGTATACGAGCAGTACTTC.